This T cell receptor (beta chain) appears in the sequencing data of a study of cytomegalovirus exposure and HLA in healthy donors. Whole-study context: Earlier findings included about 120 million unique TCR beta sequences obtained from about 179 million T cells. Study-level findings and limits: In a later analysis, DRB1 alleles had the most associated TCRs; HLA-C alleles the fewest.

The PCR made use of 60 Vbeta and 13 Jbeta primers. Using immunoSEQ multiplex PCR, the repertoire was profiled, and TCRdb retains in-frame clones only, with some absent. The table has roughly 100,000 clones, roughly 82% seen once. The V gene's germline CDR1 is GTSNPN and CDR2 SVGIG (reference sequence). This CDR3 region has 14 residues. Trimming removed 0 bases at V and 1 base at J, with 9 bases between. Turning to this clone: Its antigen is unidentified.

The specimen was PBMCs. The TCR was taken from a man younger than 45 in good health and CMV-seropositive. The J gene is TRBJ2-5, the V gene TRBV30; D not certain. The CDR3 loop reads CAWSVRSVQETQYF. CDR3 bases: TGTGCCTGGAGTGTAAGGAGCGTCCAAGAGACCCAGTACTTC.